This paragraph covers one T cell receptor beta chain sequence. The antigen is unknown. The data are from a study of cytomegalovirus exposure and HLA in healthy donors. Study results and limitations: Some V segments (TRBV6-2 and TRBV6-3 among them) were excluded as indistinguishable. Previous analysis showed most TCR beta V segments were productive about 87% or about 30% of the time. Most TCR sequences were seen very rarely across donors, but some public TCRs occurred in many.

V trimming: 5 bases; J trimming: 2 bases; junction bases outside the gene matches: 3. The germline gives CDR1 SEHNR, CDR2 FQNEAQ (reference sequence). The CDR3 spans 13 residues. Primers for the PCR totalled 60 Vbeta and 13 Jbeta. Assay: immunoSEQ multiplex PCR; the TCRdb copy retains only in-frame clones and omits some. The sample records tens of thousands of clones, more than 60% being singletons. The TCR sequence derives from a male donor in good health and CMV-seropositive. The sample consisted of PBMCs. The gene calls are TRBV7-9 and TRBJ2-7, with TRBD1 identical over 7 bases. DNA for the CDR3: TGTGCCAGCAGCAGGGACAGTCCCTACGAGCAGTACTTC. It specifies CASSRDSPYEQYF.